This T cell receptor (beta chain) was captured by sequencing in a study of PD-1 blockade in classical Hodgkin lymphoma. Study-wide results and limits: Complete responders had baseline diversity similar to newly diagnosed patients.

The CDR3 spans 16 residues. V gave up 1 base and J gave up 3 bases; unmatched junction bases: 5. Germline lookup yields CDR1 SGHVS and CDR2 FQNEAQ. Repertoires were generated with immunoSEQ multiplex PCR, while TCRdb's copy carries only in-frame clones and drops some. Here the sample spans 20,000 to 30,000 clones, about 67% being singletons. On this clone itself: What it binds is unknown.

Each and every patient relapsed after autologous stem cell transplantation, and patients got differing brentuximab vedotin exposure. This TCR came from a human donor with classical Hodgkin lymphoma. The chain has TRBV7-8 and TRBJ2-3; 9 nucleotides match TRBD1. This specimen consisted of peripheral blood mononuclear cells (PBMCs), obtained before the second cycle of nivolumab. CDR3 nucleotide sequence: TGTGCCAGCAGCTTAGTAGGGACAGGGAGAACAGATACGCAGTATTTT. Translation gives CASSLVGTGRTDTQYF.